The rows below give T cell receptor beta chains drawn from one sample of a study of CD8+ T cells in alopecia areata. Using immunoSEQ multiplex PCR, the repertoire was profiled, and TCRdb retains in-frame clones only, with some absent. The data contain around 190,000 clones, 60% of them singletons. Sequenced material: CD4+ T cells sorted from blood, taken at week 4, from a patient treated with tofacitinib. Source of these receptors: a human donor with alopecia areata. Each CDR3 is given with its conserved first and last residue. A D gene is named only where the DNA matches it firmly. Size is stated for part of the rows, as once, few or many counts, or as a class when the clone is expanded.

clone size: -; D gene: -; V gene: TRBV7-8; J gene: TRBJ2-7; CDR3 DNA: TGTGCCAGCAGCTTAGGAGGGGATACCTACGAGCAGTACTTC; CDR3 protein: CASSLGGDTYEQYF
clone size: once; D gene: -; V gene: TRBV5-6; J gene: TRBJ1-4; CDR3 DNA: TGTGCCAGCAGCTTGTCCGGAACTAATGAAAAACTGTTTTTT; CDR3 protein: CASSLSGTNEKLFF
clone size: few; D gene: -; V gene: TRBV29-1; J gene: TRBJ2-7; CDR3 DNA: TGCAGCGTTGTGTGGCCTACCCCGACCTACGAGCAGTACTTC; CDR3 protein: CSVVWPTPTYEQYF
clone size: -; D gene: TRBD1; V gene: TRBV28; J gene: TRBJ2-5; CDR3 DNA: TGTGCCAGCAAGACAGGGGGCTTTGAGACCCAGTACTTC; CDR3 protein: CASKTGGFETQYF
clone size: -; D gene: -; V gene: TRBV27; J gene: TRBJ2-5; CDR3 DNA: TGTGCCAGCAGTTTGTCTGGGGGTAAAGGGACCCAGTACTTC; CDR3 protein: CASSLSGGKGTQYF
clone size: -; D gene: TRBD1; V gene: TRBV30; J gene: TRBJ2-7; CDR3 DNA: TGTGCCTGGGACAGGGGGCTCCACGAGCAGTACTTC; CDR3 protein: CAWDRGLHEQYF
clone size: -; D gene: -; V gene: TRBV29-1; J gene: TRBJ2-1; CDR3 DNA: TGCAGCGTTGACTTCTCGGACAATGAGCAGTTCTTC; CDR3 protein: CSVDFSDNEQFF
clone size: -; D gene: -; V gene: TRBV5-1; J gene: TRBJ2-2; CDR3 DNA: TGCGCCAGCACCCTTGAGGGGACCGGGGAGCTGTTTTTT; CDR3 protein: CASTLEGTGELFF
clone size: few; D gene: -; V gene: TRBV2; J gene: TRBJ1-3; CDR3 DNA: TGTGCCAGCAGTGAGGAAAACTCTGGAAACACCATATATTTT; CDR3 protein: CASSEENSGNTIYF
clone size: -; D gene: -; V gene: TRBV18; J gene: TRBJ2-1; CDR3 DNA: TGTGCCAGCTCACCAGGGGGTGTCTCCTACAATGAGCAGTTCTTC; CDR3 protein: CASSPGGVSYNEQFF